The clone carrying this T cell receptor beta chain was seen ten or more times. These data come from a study of T cells in Graves' hyperthyroidism and ophthalmopathy. Over 18 months, lack of ophthalmopathy progression marked Graves' hyperthyroidism as stable. The PBMCs were taken from more than 8 ml of fresh peripheral blood. The germline V and J ends were trimmed by 1 base and 2 bases, with 12 bases remaining between them. The germline CDR1 and CDR2 sequences are SEHNR and FQNEAQ (reference sequence). CDR3 size: 16 residues. Researchers amplified the TCR beta CDR3 regions from RNA transcripts. First-round RT-PCR of the TCR CDR3 relied on the HTBI primer set. In TCRdb, the multiplex PCR reads were re-called with MiXCR into one record per CDR3 protein. The data show fewer than 200,000 distinct CDR3 sequences, approximately 15% seen once.

Source material: blood. The TCR sequence derives from a woman aged 45-59 years with Graves' hyperthyroidism. This chain links TRBV7-9 with TRBJ1-5; D not resolved. The CDR3 protein is CASSLVGREGNQPQHF. The CDR3 coding sequence is TGTGCCAGCAGCTTAGTCGGGAGGGAAGGCAATCAGCCCCAGCATTTT. Supplemented by reference TRBV7-9 and TRBJ1-5, the full variable domain reads DTGVSQNPRHKITKRGQNVTFRCDPISEHNRLYWYRQTLGQGPEFLTYFQNEAQLEKSRLLSDRFSAERPKGSFSTLEIQRTEQGDSAMYLCASSLVGREGNQPQHFGDGTRLSIL.